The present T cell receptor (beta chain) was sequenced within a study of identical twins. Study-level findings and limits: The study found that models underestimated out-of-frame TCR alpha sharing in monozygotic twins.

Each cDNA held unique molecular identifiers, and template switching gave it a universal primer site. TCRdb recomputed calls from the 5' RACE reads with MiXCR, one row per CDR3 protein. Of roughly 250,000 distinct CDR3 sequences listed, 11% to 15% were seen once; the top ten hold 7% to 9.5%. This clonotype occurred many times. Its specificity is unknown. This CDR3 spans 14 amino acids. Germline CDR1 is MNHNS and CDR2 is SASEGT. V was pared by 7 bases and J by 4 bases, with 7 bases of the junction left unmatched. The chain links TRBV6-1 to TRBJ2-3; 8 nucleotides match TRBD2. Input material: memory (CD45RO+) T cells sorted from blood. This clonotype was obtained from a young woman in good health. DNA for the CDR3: TGTGCCAGCAAAGCGGGAGACTCCTCAGATACGCAGTATTTT. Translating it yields CASKAGDSSDTQYF.